This T cell receptor (beta chain) came from a study of PD-L1 blockade in urothelial cancer. Overall study context: Patients previously received 0 to 3 chemotherapy regimens. Blood samples had a median of 141,255 T cells, some 83,000 unique TCRs, and clonality more than 0.075. Researchers looked at the blood 3 weeks (second dose) and 6 weeks after treatment began.

The data were produced by immunoSEQ multiplex PCR, yet TCRdb's version contains in-frame clones alone and is incomplete. The table includes more than 40,000 clones, about four fifths detected once. Trimming removed 1 base from V and 0 bases from J; junction bases left unmatched: 2. Germline values: CDR1 SGHRS, CDR2 YFSETQ. The CDR3 spans 16 residues. The sample's time point: peripheral blood 6 weeks after treatment start. Patients' urothelial carcinoma was locally advanced or metastatic. The genes are TRBV5-1 and TRBJ2-1, with TRBD2 matching over 9 bases. This sample comprised PBMCs, obtained around atezolizumab (anti-PD-L1) treatment. This TCR came from a man aged 55 to 69 with urothelial cancer. Written as DNA, the CDR3 is TGCGCCAGCAGCTTGCGCGGGGGGGACTCCTACAATGAGCAGTTCTTC. Its translation: CASSLRGGDSYNEQFF. Supplemented by reference TRBV5-1 and TRBJ2-1, the full variable domain reads KAGVTQTPRYLIKTRGQQVTLSCSPISGHRSVSWYQQTPGQGLQFLFEYFSETQRNKGNFPGRFSGRQFSNSRSEMNVSTLELGDSALYLCASSLRGGDSYNEQFFGPGTRLTVL.